The 21 T cell receptor beta chains in this list originate from one sample, sequenced in a study of blood T cell repertoires in COVID-19. Repertoires were generated with immunoSEQ multiplex PCR, while TCRdb's copy carries only in-frame clones and drops some. This repertoire shows about 220,000 clones, more than 70% found once; its top ten account for roughly 8.2%. Sequencing was performed on peripheral blood. The receptors come from a woman aged 45 to 65 with acute or convalescent COVID-19.

V usage is TRBV24-1 and J usage is TRBJ2-5; TRBD1 is a possible D gene (6 bases). Germline-derived CDR1 and CDR2 are KGHDR and SFDVKD. Deletions cut 2 bases from V and 7 bases from J, with 10 bases between. This CDR3 has 13 residues. The CDR3, as DNA: TGTGCCACCAGTGATTCAGGGGCTAGGACCCAGTACTTC. As protein: CATSDSGARTQYF.

The J gene is TRBJ2-3, the V gene TRBV28, with TRBD2 matching 14 bases. CDR3 length: 13 residues. Trimming at V came to 6 bases and at J to 12 bases, leaving 5 bases not matched to a gene. Germline V lookup: CDR1 MDHEN, CDR2 SYDVKM. The CDR3 loop reads CASSQTSGRAQYF. In DNA form, the CDR3 reads TGTGCCAGCAGCCAGACTAGCGGGAGGGCCCAGTATTTT.

The genes are TRBV5-4 and TRBJ2-3; D is unresolved. V was clipped by 0 bases and J by 4 bases, with 9 bases between them. The CDR3 is 14 amino acids. Germline CDR1 and CDR2: SGHNT and YYREEE (reference sequence). CDR3 in DNA: TGTGCCAGCAGCTTGGCTAGTAGGTCAGATACGCAGTATTTT. It is translated as CASSLASRSDTQYF.

The V gene is TRBV27, the J gene TRBJ2-2; weak D call: TRBD1 (6 bases). This CDR3 spans 19 amino acids. Germline V gene data show CDR1 as MNHEY and CDR2 as SMNVEV (reference sequence). The V and J ends lost 2 bases and 1 base respectively, with 20 bases between them. The CDR3 loop reads CASSLRSPDRAMNTGELFF. The CDR3 nucleotides read TGTGCCAGCAGTTTAAGGTCCCCGGACAGAGCTATGAACACCGGGGAGCTGTTTTTT.

V gene TRBV5-1 combines with J gene TRBJ2-1; the D gene is possibly TRBD2 (7 bases). The ends were cut back, 4 bases at V and 9 bases at J, with 20 bases in the middle. From germline, CDR1 is SGHRS and CDR2 YFSETQ. The CDR3 extends over 15 amino acids. Here the CDR3 reads CASSVGARGSTEQFF. DNA for the CDR3: TGCGCCAGCAGCGTGGGGGCGCGCGGGAGTACTGAGCAGTTCTTC.

The V call is TRBV2, the J call TRBJ1-5, with 10 bases fitting TRBD1. The V gene end was trimmed by 4 bases and the J gene end by 6 bases; junction bases not matched to a gene: 6. The CDR3 length is 15 residues. Germline V lookup: CDR1 SNHLY, CDR2 FYNNEI. CDR3 coding DNA: TGTGCCAGCAGTGGGGGACAGGGGATCAGTCAGCCCCAGCATTTT. It translates to CASSGGQGISQPQHF.

The rearrangement uses TRBV7-6 and TRBJ1-5; 9 bases fit TRBD1. Losses at the gene ends were 1 base for V and 7 bases for J; bases not matched to a gene: 2. In germline, CDR1 is SGHVS, CDR2 FNYEAQ. CDR3 size: 14 residues. The CDR3 DNA reads as TGTGCCAGCAGCTTAGGGACAGGGGAACAGCCCCAGCATTTT. Residues: CASSLGTGEQPQHF. Full variable domain (outside the CDR3, taken from reference TRBV7-6 and TRBJ1-5): GAGVSQSPRYKVTKRGQDVALRCDPISGHVSLYWYRQALGQGPEFLTYFNYEAQQDKSGLPNDRFSAERPEGSISTLTIQRTEQRDSAMYRCASSLGTGEQPQHFGDGTRLSIL.

This clone was counted between two and nine times. The V call is TRBV18, the J call TRBJ2-7; D is unclear. Trimming pared 0 bases from V and 0 bases from J, leaving 6 bases between. Germline-derived CDR1 and CDR2 are KGHSH and LQKENI. The CDR3 runs 14 residues. CDR3 nucleotides: TGTGCCAGCTCACCACCGGGCTTCTCCTACGAGCAGTACTTC. This codes for CASSPPGFSYEQYF.

This clone was seen only once. The rearrangement joins TRBV27 to TRBJ1-1; no definite D call. Germline V CDR1 and CDR2: MNHEY, SMNVEV (reference sequence). CDR3 length equals 11 residues. Trimming pared 6 bases from V and 11 bases from J, leaving 13 bases between. The chain's CDR3 is CASSGFTRAFF. The CDR3 coding sequence is TGTGCCAGCAGCGGGTTTACCCGGGCTTTCTTT.

CDR3 in amino acids: CASSEGRGGDQPQHF. CDR3 in DNA: TGTGCCAGCAGTGAAGGCAGGGGTGGTGATCAGCCCCAGCATTTT. The chain employs TRBV2 and TRBJ1-5; possible D gene TRBD1, 6 bases. This CDR3 comprises 15 residues. The germline V and J ends were trimmed by 1 base and 5 bases, with 12 bases remaining between them. Per the germline V gene, CDR1 is SNHLY and CDR2 is FYNNEI.

This chain links TRBV6-5 with TRBJ2-7; 8 positions match TRBD2. Unmatched junction bases numbered 5, after V lost 8 bases and J lost 2 bases. The CDR3 totals 13 residues. Per the germline V gene, CDR1 is MNHEY and CDR2 is SVGAGI. CDR3 bases: TGTGCCAGCCGGACTAGCCTCGCCTACGAGCAGTACTTC. It encodes CASRTSLAYEQYF.

The chain combines TRBV5-6 with TRBJ1-1, with D unclear. The CDR3 consists of 16 residues. Per germline, CDR1 SGHDT and CDR2 YYEEEE. V lost 3 bases and J 1 base, leaving 16 bases between the germline ends. The CDR3 sequence is CASSSLREGWNTEAFF. The CDR3 nucleotides are TGTGCCAGCAGCTCCCTCCGTGAGGGTTGGAACACTGAAGCTTTCTTT. Combining the CDR3 with reference TRBV5-6 and TRBJ1-1 gives the whole variable domain DAGVTQSPTHLIKTRGQQVTLRCSPKSGHDTVSWYQQALGQGPQFIFQYYEEEERQRGNFPDRFSGHQFPNYSSELNVNALLLGDSALYLCASSSLREGWNTEAFFGQGTRLTVV.

The rearrangement links TRBV5-1 to TRBJ2-3; 8 bases align to TRBD2. The junction had 7 bases not matched to a gene; V was cut back by 2 bases and J by 5 bases. This CDR3 comprises 15 residues. Per the germline V gene, CDR1 is SGHRS and CDR2 is YFSETQ. This CDR3 reads CASSFAAGEGDTQYF. In DNA form, the CDR3 reads TGCGCCAGCAGCTTCGCAGCGGGAGAGGGAGATACGCAGTATTTT.

The chain carries TRBV27 and TRBJ2-7; a weak D match, TRBD1 (6 bases). Germline V lookup: CDR1 MNHEY, CDR2 SMNVEV (reference sequence). V was shortened by 6 bases and J by 2 bases, with 20 bases between the two germline ends. This CDR3 has 16 residues. CDR3 nucleotides: TGTGCCAGCAGCCCCCGGGACACCTACCCAACCTACGAGCAGTACTTC. It specifies CASSPRDTYPTYEQYF.

V is TRBV10-2 and J is TRBJ1-5; D not certain. The germline V gene has CDR1 WSHSY and CDR2 SAAADI. This CDR3 contains 14 residues. The V end lost 1 base, the J end lost 1 base, and 5 bases lay between the germline ends. In nucleotides, the CDR3 is TGCGCCAGCAGTGAGTTACGGAGCAATCAGCCCCAGCATTTT. The encoded protein is CASSELRSNQPQHF.

The chain recombines TRBV28 with TRBJ2-7; a possible D gene is TRBD2 (6 bases). Germline V lookup: CDR1 MDHEN, CDR2 SYDVKM. Trimming took 4 bases from V and 2 from J, leaving 18 bases between them. The CDR3 consists of 16 residues. The CDR3 loop reads CASSSGSLRPPYEQYF. Written as DNA, the CDR3 is TGTGCCAGCAGTTCCGGGAGCCTCCGACCTCCCTACGAGCAGTACTTC.

This chain connects TRBV7-6 to TRBJ2-1; no firm D call. Trimming cost V 1 base and J 3 bases, with 7 bases left between them. Per the germline V gene, CDR1 is SGHVS and CDR2 is FNYEAQ. The CDR3 runs to 14 residues. CDR3 region: CASSLGYGYNEQFF. In DNA, the CDR3 is TGTGCCAGCAGCTTAGGCTACGGCTACAATGAGCAGTTCTTC.

This clone has a single count. This chain links TRBV5-1 with TRBJ1-1; D is unresolved. The V end was cut by 4 bases, the J end by 2 bases, with 12 bases between. The CDR3 spans 14 residues. Germline values: CDR1 SGHRS, CDR2 YFSETQ. CDR3 bases: TGCGCCAGCAGCGGAACACTAACAAACACTGAAGCTTTCTTT. It specifies CASSGTLTNTEAFF. Based on the CDR3 plus reference TRBV5-1 and TRBJ1-1, the full variable domain is KAGVTQTPRYLIKTRGQQVTLSCSPISGHRSVSWYQQTPGQGLQFLFEYFSETQRNKGNFPGRFSGRQFSNSRSEMNVSTLELGDSALYLCASSGTLTNTEAFFGQGTRLTVV.

This chain connects TRBV27 to TRBJ2-2, with D maybe TRBD2 (6 bases). This CDR3 comprises 16 residues. Germline lookup yields CDR1 MNHEY and CDR2 SMNVEV (reference sequence). V dropped 0 bases and J dropped 3 bases, with 11 bases sitting between them. The CDR3 loop reads CASSLSSSGYTGELFF. CDR3 nucleotides: TGTGCCAGCAGTTTATCGAGTAGCGGATACACCGGGGAGCTGTTTTTT.

This chain uses TRBV27 with TRBJ2-7; 14 bases agree with TRBD2. V dropped 5 bases and J dropped 4; count of bases not matched to a gene: 7. The CDR3 runs to 16 residues. Germline V gene data show CDR1 as MNHEY and CDR2 as SMNVEV (reference sequence). CDR3 residues: CASSTGTSGGIYEQYF. The CDR3 region has the DNA TGTGCCAGCAGTACCGGGACTAGCGGGGGAATTTACGAGCAGTACTTC.

The chain employs TRBV28 and TRBJ2-1; 8 bases map to TRBD2. The CDR3 loop spans 16 amino acids. The junction had 10 bases not matched to a gene; V was cut back by 6 bases and J by 3 bases. CDR1 and CDR2 (germline): MDHEN, SYDVKM. The CDR3 nucleotides read TGTGCCAGCAGCTCTTCGAGCCTAGCGGGCTACAATGAGCAGTTCTTC. Translation: CASSSSSLAGYNEQFF.